This record covers a single T cell receptor beta chain. Amounts of 1-10 million cryopreserved PBMC were held in the samples before DNA extraction. Trimming removed 3 bases at V and 1 base at J, with 13 bases between. The CDR3 is made up of 16 amino acids. Germline-derived CDR1 and CDR2 are KGHSH and LQKENI. This specimen belongs to a study of long-term antiretroviral therapy in people with HIV. Turning to the study itself: Collection of the earliest samples took place about a decade ahead of the 2015 immediate-ART recommendation.

Survey-level resolution applied to immunoSEQ assay v3.0. Produced via immunoSEQ multiplex PCR; TCRdb's table is partial and in-frame only. Here the sample spans nearly 11,000 clones, about 80% being singletons. The sequence was collected from a man younger than 40 with HIV. The J gene is TRBJ1-3, the V gene TRBV18, with D possibly TRBD1 on 6 matching bases. The source was unsorted PBMCs, collected at the start of antiretroviral therapy, before treatment. The CDR3 is CASSPQGMSSGNTIYF. The CDR3 DNA is TGTGCCAGCTCACCCCAGGGGATGTCTTCTGGAAACACCATATATTTT.